These 14 T cell receptor beta chains came from one sample sequenced in a study of glioma-infiltrating T cells after dendritic cell vaccination (dated by TCRdb to 2016 to 2017). Sample time point, as interpreted from the label and publication: after dendritic cell vaccination, including at tumor progression/relapse. Library method: the immunoSEQ multiplex PCR assay. The immuneACCESS repertoire file appears here via TCRdb, limited to in-frame rearrangements. These files lack a portion of the clones; in checked studies, under half of the deficit traces to unresolved V genes, and the cause of the others is not known. The sample data list around 83,000 clones, and around 85% of these were observed just once. In total, the top ten clones hold about 9.3% of the sample. The sample consisted of blood, taken after dendritic cell vaccination. The receptors originated from a human donor with glioblastoma.

V usage is TRBV5-1 and J usage is TRBJ1-3; D is undetermined. V gave up 0 bases and J gave up 4 bases, with 5 bases separating them. CDR3 length: 13 amino acids. Per the germline V gene, CDR1 is SGHRS and CDR2 is YFSETQ. CDR3 loop: CASSLGSGNTIYF. CDR3 nucleotides: TGCGCCAGCAGCTTGGGGAGCGGAAACACCATATATTTT.

The count of this clone is one. The chain couples TRBV30 to TRBJ1-1; D is ambiguous. Trimming shortened V by 5 bases and J by 1 base, and 5 bases separated the two germline ends. The CDR3 totals 11 residues. The germline V gene has CDR1 GTSNPN and CDR2 SVGIG (reference sequence). The CDR3 sequence is CAWAGNTEAFF. The CDR3 DNA reads TGTGCCTGGGCAGGGAACACTGAAGCTTTCTTT.

V usage is TRBV27 and J usage is TRBJ2-7; 7 bases fit TRBD1. Looked up from germline, CDR1 is MNHEY and CDR2 is SMNVEV (reference sequence). The length of the CDR3 is 14 residues. Germline trimming cut 5 bases from V and 5 bases from J; bases unmatched to any gene: 9. CDR3 coding DNA: TGTGCCAGCAGTCTCCGACAGGGCTGGAACGAGCAGTACTTC. Residues: CASSLRQGWNEQYF.

The rearrangement uses TRBV11-2 and TRBJ1-5, with TRBD1 matching over 9 bases. The CDR3 is made up of 15 amino acids. V dropped 3 bases and J dropped 3; count of bases not matched to a gene: 3. Germline loops: CDR1 SGHAT, CDR2 FQNNGV. The CDR3 nucleotides read TGTGCCAGCAGCTTGTACAGGGGGCCCAATCAGCCCCAGCATTTT. Protein: CASSLYRGPNQPQHF.

V and J are TRBV6-5 and TRBJ1-1; weak D call: TRBD1 (6 bases). V gave up 4 bases and J gave up 1 base, with 10 bases separating them. The CDR3 loop spans 14 amino acids. Germline assignment: CDR1 MNHEY and CDR2 SVGAGI. This chain's CDR3 is CASSSGQRNTEAFF. CDR3 sequence (DNA): TGTGCCAGCAGTTCCGGACAGAGGAACACTGAAGCTTTCTTT.

The V and J genes are TRBV7-9 and TRBJ1-3; D remains ambiguous. Germline V gene sequence: CDR1 SEHNR, CDR2 FQNEAQ (reference sequence). V dropped 5 bases and J dropped 0 bases, with 14 bases sitting between them. The CDR3 is 16 amino acids. The CDR3 sequence is CASSPNSLNSGNTIYF. DNA of the CDR3: TGTGCCAGCAGCCCAAACAGCCTAAACTCTGGAAACACCATATATTTT. Combining the CDR3 with reference TRBV7-9 and TRBJ1-3 gives the whole variable domain DTGVSQNPRHKITKRGQNVTFRCDPISEHNRLYWYRQTLGQGPEFLTYFQNEAQLEKSRLLSDRFSAERPKGSFSTLEIQRTEQGDSAMYLCASSPNSLNSGNTIYFGEGSWLTVV.

This chain joins TRBV11-3 and TRBJ2-5; 8 bases map to TRBD2. The CDR3 has 18 amino acids. Germline-derived CDR1 and CDR2 are SGHNT and YENEEA. V gave up 1 base and J gave up 0 bases; unmatched junction bases: 10. CDR3 amino acids: CASSLGNSAGGYQETQYF. Here the CDR3 DNA reads TGTGCCAGCAGCTTAGGAAATTCGGCGGGGGGTTACCAAGAGACCCAGTACTTC.

This chain links TRBV27 with TRBJ2-7, with a weak D call TRBD2 (7 bases). The V end was cut by 5 bases, the J end by 3 bases, with 26 bases between. CDR3 length: 18 amino acids. Per germline, CDR1 MNHEY and CDR2 SMNVEV (reference sequence). The CDR3 region is CASSVGVGGGNRVYEQYF. DNA of the CDR3: TGTGCCAGCAGTGTGGGGGTAGGCGGGGGTAACAGGGTCTACGAGCAGTACTTC.

At least ten counts were recorded for this clone. The chain links TRBV4-1 to TRBJ2-2, with a tentative D call TRBD2 (5 bases). Germline V lookup: CDR1 MGHRA, CDR2 YSYEKL. Trimming stripped 4 bases from V and 3 bases from J, with 9 bases between. The CDR3 totals 14 residues. In DNA form, the CDR3 reads TGCGCCAGCAGCCGTCAGGAGGACACCGGGGAGCTGTTTTTT. As protein: CASSRQEDTGELFF.

The genes are TRBV7-6 and TRBJ2-3, with D unclear. The V end lost 2 bases, the J end lost 6 bases, and 9 bases lay between the germline ends. Germline V CDR1 and CDR2: SGHVS, FNYEAQ. The CDR3 has 13 residues. Here the CDR3 reads CASSLLGADTQYF. CDR3 bases: TGTGCCAGCAGCTTACTTGGAGCGGATACGCAGTATTTT.

This chain links TRBV15 with TRBJ2-7, with D possibly being TRBD1 (5 bases). V was pared by 6 bases and J by 1 base, with 16 bases between. Germline-derived CDR1 and CDR2 are LNHNV and YYDKDF (reference sequence). This CDR3 region has 15 residues. CDR3 DNA sequence: TGTGCCACCAGTAGGGTAGTGGGGCTGTCCTACGAGCAGTACTTC. It yields the protein CATSRVVGLSYEQYF.

The genes are TRBV9 and TRBJ2-1; TRBD1 aligns across 7 bases. J was trimmed by 1 base and V by 0 bases; bases with no gene match: 1. Per germline, CDR1 SGDLS and CDR2 YYNGEE. The CDR3 contains 15 residues. CDR3 sequence reads: CASSVVGQSYNEQFF. For the CDR3, the DNA is TGTGCCAGCAGCGTAGTGGGACAGTCCTACAATGAGCAGTTCTTC. The variable domain in full, completed from reference TRBV9 and TRBJ2-1, reads DSGVTQTPKHLITATGQRVTLRCSPRSGDLSVYWYQQSLDQGLQFLIQYYNGEERAKGNILERFSAQQFPDLHSELNLSSLELGDSALYFCASSVVGQSYNEQFFGPGTRLTVL.

This chain links TRBV28 with TRBJ2-6; 8 bases are a match to TRBD2. CDR1 is MDHEN, CDR2 SYDVKM, per germline. V gave up 6 bases and J gave up 2 bases; unmatched junction bases: 3. The CDR3 covers 15 residues. The CDR3 is CASSSGGTGANVLTF. CDR3 nucleotide sequence: TGTGCCAGCAGCTCGGGGGGGACTGGGGCCAACGTCCTGACTTTC.

The chain links TRBV10-3 to TRBJ2-1, with TRBD1 matching 9 bases. The CDR3 covers 16 residues. CDR1 ENHRY and CDR2 SYGVKD come from the germline V gene. Germline trimming cut 3 bases from V and 4 bases from J; bases unmatched to any gene: 7. The CDR3 protein is CAISDGDRGMYNEQFF. The CDR3 DNA follows: TGTGCCATCAGTGACGGAGACAGGGGGATGTACAATGAGCAGTTCTTC.